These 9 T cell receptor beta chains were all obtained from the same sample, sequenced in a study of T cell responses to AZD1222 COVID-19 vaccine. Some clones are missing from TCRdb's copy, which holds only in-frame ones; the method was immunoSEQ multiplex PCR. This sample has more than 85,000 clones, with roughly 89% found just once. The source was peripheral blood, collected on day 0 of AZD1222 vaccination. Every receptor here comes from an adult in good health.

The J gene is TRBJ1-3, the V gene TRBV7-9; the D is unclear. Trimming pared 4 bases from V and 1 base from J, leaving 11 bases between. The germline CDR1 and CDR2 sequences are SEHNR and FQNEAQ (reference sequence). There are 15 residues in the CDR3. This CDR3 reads CASSSRPPSGNTIYF. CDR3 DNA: TGTGCCAGCAGCTCTAGACCCCCTTCTGGAAACACCATATATTTT.

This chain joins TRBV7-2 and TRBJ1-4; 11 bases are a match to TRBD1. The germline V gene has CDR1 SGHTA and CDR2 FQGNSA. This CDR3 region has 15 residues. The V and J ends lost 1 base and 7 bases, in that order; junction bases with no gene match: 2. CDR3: CASSLGGQGAEKLFF. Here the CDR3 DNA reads TGTGCCAGCAGCTTAGGTGGACAGGGGGCTGAAAAACTGTTTTTT.

CDR3 nucleotides: TGTGCCTGGACCCGGACAGGGGGGAGTACAGATACGCAGTATTTT. The encoded protein is CAWTRTGGSTDTQYF. The V call is TRBV30, the J call TRBJ2-3, with 10 bases identical to TRBD1. V dropped 4 bases and J dropped 3; count of bases not matched to a gene: 7. Per the germline V gene, CDR1 is GTSNPN and CDR2 is SVGIG (reference sequence). This CDR3 has 15 amino acids.

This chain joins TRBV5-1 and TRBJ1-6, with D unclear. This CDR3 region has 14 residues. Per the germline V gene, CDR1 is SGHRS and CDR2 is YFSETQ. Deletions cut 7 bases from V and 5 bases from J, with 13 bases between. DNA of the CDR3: TGCGCCAGCCATCGCGGAATCCATAATTCACCCCTCCACTTT. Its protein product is CASHRGIHNSPLHF.

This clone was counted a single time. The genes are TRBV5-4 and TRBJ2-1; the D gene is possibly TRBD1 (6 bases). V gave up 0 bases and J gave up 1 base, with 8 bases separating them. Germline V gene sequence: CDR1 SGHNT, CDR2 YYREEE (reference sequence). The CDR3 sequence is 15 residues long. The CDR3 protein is CASSLAQGSYNEQFF. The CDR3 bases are TGTGCCAGCAGCTTGGCACAGGGTTCCTACAATGAGCAGTTCTTC.

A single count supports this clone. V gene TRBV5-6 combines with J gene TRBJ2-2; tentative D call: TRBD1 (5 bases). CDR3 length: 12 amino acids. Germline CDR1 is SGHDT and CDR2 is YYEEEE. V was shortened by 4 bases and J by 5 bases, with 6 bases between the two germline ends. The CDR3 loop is CASSRQTGELFF. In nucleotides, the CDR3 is TGTGCCAGCAGCAGACAGACCGGGGAGCTGTTTTTT.

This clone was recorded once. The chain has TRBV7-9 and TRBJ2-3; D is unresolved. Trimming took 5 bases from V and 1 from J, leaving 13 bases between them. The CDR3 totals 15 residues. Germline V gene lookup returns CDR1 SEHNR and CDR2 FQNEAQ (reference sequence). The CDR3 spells CASSLGIGGTDTQYF. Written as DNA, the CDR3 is TGTGCCAGCAGCCTTGGAATTGGAGGCACAGATACGCAGTATTTT.

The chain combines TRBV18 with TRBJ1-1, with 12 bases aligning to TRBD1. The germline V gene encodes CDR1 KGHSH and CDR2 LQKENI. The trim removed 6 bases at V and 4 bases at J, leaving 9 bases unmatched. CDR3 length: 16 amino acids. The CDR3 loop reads CASSRDRGPLGTEAFF. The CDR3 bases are TGTGCCAGCTCCCGGGACAGGGGGCCCCTAGGCACTGAAGCTTTCTTT. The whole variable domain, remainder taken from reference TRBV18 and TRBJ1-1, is NAGVMQNPRHLVRRRGQEARLRCSPMKGHSHVYWYRQLPEEGLKFMVYLQKENIIDESGMPKERFSAEFPKEGPSILRIQQVVRGDSAAYFCASSRDRGPLGTEAFFGQGTRLTVV.

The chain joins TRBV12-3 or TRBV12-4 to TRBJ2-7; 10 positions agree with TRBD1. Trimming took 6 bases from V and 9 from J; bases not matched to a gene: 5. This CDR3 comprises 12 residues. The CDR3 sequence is CASSDRGRWQYF. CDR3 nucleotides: TGTGCCAGCAGCGACAGGGGGCGGTGGCAGTACTTC.